The 13 T cell receptor beta chains below were found in one sample sequenced in a study of T cell responses to AZD1222 COVID-19 vaccine. TCRdb keeps only in-frame clones here, not all; method: immunoSEQ multiplex PCR. The sample includes 150,000 to 200,000 clones, 85% to 95% seen only once; the top ten take about 10%. The source material was peripheral blood, sampled on day 0 of AZD1222 vaccination. The receptors stem from an adult in good health.

The genes are TRBV15 and TRBJ1-2; a possible D gene is TRBD1 (5 bases). V was shortened by 6 bases and J by 6 bases, with 17 bases between the two germline ends. CDR3 length equals 14 residues. In germline, CDR1 is LNHNV, CDR2 YYDKDF (reference sequence). The CDR3 region has the DNA TGTGCCACCAGGGAAGGGGCGGCGGGGGATGGCTACACCTTC. Amino acid sequence: CATREGAAGDGYTF.

The chain employs TRBV28 and TRBJ2-3, with 11 nucleotides matching TRBD2. Germline lookup yields CDR1 MDHEN and CDR2 SYDVKM. The V gene end was trimmed by 9 bases and the J gene end by 3 bases; junction bases not matched to a gene: 8. The CDR3 consists of 15 residues. CDR3 nucleotides: TGTGCCAGTTCGTCCCTAGCGGGGGGTACAGATACGCAGTATTTT. It is translated as CASSSLAGGTDTQYF.

This clone was recorded once. The chain recombines TRBV7-2 with TRBJ1-2; the D gene is possibly TRBD1 (6 bases). The CDR3 totals 19 residues. V lost 3 bases and J lost 3, with 26 bases in between. Germline CDR1 SGHTA, CDR2 FQGNSA. CDR3 DNA sequence: TGTGCCAGCAGCTTCGGGTCGGGCCAGGGGTTTATTAAGTACTATGGCTACACCTTC. It codes for CASSFGSGQGFIKYYGYTF.

J is TRBJ2-5 and V is TRBV19; D is ambiguous. V was trimmed by 4 bases and J by 0 bases, leaving 12 bases between them. This CDR3 is built from 15 residues. The germline CDR1 and CDR2 sequences are LNHDA and SQIVND (reference sequence). In DNA form, the CDR3 reads TGTGCCAGTAGTACGCAAGCCGCGCACCAAGAGACCCAGTACTTC. Protein sequence: CASSTQAAHQETQYF.

V and J are TRBV19 and TRBJ1-4; tentative D call: TRBD1 (5 bases). Trimming removed 1 base at V and 8 bases at J, with 17 bases between. The CDR3 has 16 amino acids. Germline values: CDR1 LNHDA, CDR2 SQIVND (reference sequence). The CDR3 is CASSIVGTRVKEKLFF. The CDR3 region has the DNA TGTGCCAGTAGTATAGTAGGGACCCGCGTGAAGGAAAAACTGTTTTTT. The full variable domain, its missing parts supplied by reference TRBV19 and TRBJ1-4, is DGGITQSPKYLFRKEGQNVTLSCEQNLNHDAMYWYRQDPGQGLRLIYYSQIVNDFQKGDIAEGYSVSREKKESFPLTVTSAQKNPTAFYLCASSIVGTRVKEKLFFGSGTQLSVL.

Details on this clone: The sample contains more than one DNA sequence encoding this CDR3. V and J are TRBV18 and TRBJ1-5; D is uncertain. V was trimmed by 2 bases and J by 4 bases, leaving 6 bases between them. This CDR3 contains 13 residues. Germline lookup yields CDR1 KGHSH and CDR2 LQKENI. CDR3 sequence: CASSPGSNQPQHF. The CDR3 DNA follows: TGTGCCAGCTCACCAGGCAGTAATCAGCCCCAGCATTTT. The full variable domain, completed using reference TRBV18 and TRBJ1-5, is NAGVMQNPRHLVRRRGQEARLRCSPMKGHSHVYWYRQLPEEGLKFMVYLQKENIIDESGMPKERFSAEFPKEGPSILRIQQVVRGDSAAYFCASSPGSNQPQHFGDGTRLSIL.

The chain employs TRBV27 and TRBJ1-1, with D perhaps TRBD1 (5 bases). The germline V gene has CDR1 MNHEY and CDR2 SMNVEV (reference sequence). Trimming pared 3 bases from V and 1 base from J, leaving 9 bases between. The CDR3 sequence is 14 residues long. The CDR3 DNA reads as TGTGCCAGCAGTTTTGTGGGGACGAACACTGAAGCTTTCTTT. Its translation is CASSFVGTNTEAFF.

The CDR3 protein is CASSSRPTGGTEAFF. CDR3 DNA: TGTGCCAGCAGTTCCCGACCGACAGGCGGAACTGAAGCTTTCTTT. The J gene is TRBJ1-1, the V gene TRBV6-5; D is perhaps TRBD1 (6 bases). Trimming cost V 4 bases and J 5 bases, with 17 bases left between them. The germline gives CDR1 MNHEY, CDR2 SVGAGI. CDR3 length: 15 amino acids.

This chain joins TRBV7-9 and TRBJ1-1; D perhaps matches TRBD1 (6 bases). The germline V gene has CDR1 SEHNR and CDR2 FQNEAQ (reference sequence). The V end lost 6 bases, the J end lost 0 bases, and 20 bases lay between the germline ends. The CDR3 length is 17 residues. The CDR3 loop is CASRRGAGGQLNTEAFF. In DNA, the CDR3 is TGTGCCAGCAGACGCGGGGCCGGGGGACAACTGAACACTGAAGCTTTCTTT.

V gene TRBV18 combines with J gene TRBJ1-2; no clear D gene. Germline lookup yields CDR1 KGHSH and CDR2 LQKENI. Trimming shortened V by 3 bases and J by 2 bases, and 16 bases separated the two germline ends. The length of the CDR3 is 16 residues. The CDR3 sequence is CASSPTSKGTNYGYTF. The DNA of the CDR3 is TGTGCCAGCTCACCTACCTCCAAGGGCACCAACTATGGCTACACCTTC. The variable domain in full, completed from reference TRBV18 and TRBJ1-2, reads NAGVMQNPRHLVRRRGQEARLRCSPMKGHSHVYWYRQLPEEGLKFMVYLQKENIIDESGMPKERFSAEFPKEGPSILRIQQVVRGDSAAYFCASSPTSKGTNYGYTFGSGTRLTVV.

This chain uses TRBV10-3 with TRBJ1-5, with 9 nucleotides matching TRBD1. Trimming removed 2 bases from V and 7 bases from J; junction bases left unmatched: 3. The CDR3 is 14 residues long. The germline V gene encodes CDR1 ENHRY and CDR2 SYGVKD. In nucleotides, the CDR3 is TGTGCCATCAGTGAGACAGGGGGCGTCCAGCCCCAGCATTTT. Translation gives CAISETGGVQPQHF.

V and J are TRBV21-1 and TRBJ1-2. TRBV21-1 is described as a pseudogene. The CDR3 has 15 residues. The CDR3 DNA sequence: TGTGCCAGCAGCAAAGACTCCCCGGCGGGCTATGGCTACACCTTC. Translation: CASSKDSPAGYGYTF.

V and J are TRBV28 and TRBJ1-2, with D tentatively TRBD1 (5 bases). Germline CDR1 is MDHEN and CDR2 is SYDVKM. The V and J ends lost 6 bases and 0 bases respectively, with 11 bases between them. The CDR3 extends over 14 amino acids. The CDR3 nucleotides read TGTGCCAGCAGCTGGGACGGTTCTAACTATGGCTACACCTTC. It yields the protein CASSWDGSNYGYTF.